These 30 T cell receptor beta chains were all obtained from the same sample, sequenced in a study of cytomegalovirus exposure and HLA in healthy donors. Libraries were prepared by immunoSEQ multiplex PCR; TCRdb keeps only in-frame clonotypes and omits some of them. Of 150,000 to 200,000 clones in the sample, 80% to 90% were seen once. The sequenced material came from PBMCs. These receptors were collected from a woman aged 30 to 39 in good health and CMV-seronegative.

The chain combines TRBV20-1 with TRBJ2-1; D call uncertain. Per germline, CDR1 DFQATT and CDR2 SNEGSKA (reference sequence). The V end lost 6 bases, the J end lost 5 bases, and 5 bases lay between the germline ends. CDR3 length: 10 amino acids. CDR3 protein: CSAADNEQFF. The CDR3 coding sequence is TGCAGTGCCGCAGACAATGAGCAGTTCTTC.

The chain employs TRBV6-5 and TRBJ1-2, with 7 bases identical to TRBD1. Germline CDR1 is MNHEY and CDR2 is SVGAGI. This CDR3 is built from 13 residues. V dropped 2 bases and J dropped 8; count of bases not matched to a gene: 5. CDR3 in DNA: TGTGCCAGCAGTTACCAGGGGGACGAAGGCTACACCTTC. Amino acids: CASSYQGDEGYTF.

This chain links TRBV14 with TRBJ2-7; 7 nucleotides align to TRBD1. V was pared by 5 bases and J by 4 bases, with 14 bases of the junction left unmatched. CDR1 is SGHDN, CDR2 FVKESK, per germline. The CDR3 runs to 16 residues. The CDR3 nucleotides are TGTGCCAGCAGCAGGGGAGAGGGGGCGAAGAGATACGAGCAGTACTTC. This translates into CASSRGEGAKRYEQYF. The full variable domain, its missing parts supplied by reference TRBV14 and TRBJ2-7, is EAGVTQFPSHSVIEKGQTVTLRCDPISGHDNLYWYRRVMGKEIKFLLHFVKESKQDESGMPNNRFLAERTGGTYSTLKVQPAELEDSGVYFCASSRGEGAKRYEQYFGPGTRLTVT.

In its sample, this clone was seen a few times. For the CDR3, the DNA is TGTGCCAGCAGCCCGCGTGGTTGGGAAGGCTACACCTTC. This codes for CASSPRGWEGYTF. The chain combines TRBV4-2 with TRBJ1-2, with no clear D. CDR3 length equals 13 residues. CDR1 is LGHNA, CDR2 YNFKEQ, per germline. V lost 4 bases and J lost 8, with 14 bases in between.

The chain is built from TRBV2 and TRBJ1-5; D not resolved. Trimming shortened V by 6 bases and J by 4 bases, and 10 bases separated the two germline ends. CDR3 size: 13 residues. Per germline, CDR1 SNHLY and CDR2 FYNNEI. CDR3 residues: CASSYSENQPQHF. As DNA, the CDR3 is TGTGCCAGCAGCTACAGCGAAAATCAGCCCCAGCATTTT.

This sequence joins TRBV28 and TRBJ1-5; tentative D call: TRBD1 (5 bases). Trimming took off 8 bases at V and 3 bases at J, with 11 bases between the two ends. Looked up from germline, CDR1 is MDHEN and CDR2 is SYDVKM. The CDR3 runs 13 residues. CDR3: CASGGGINQPQHF. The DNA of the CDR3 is TGTGCCAGCGGTGGGGGGATCAATCAGCCCCAGCATTTT. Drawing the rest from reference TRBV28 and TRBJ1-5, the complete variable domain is DVKVTQSSRYLVKRTGEKVFLECVQDMDHENMFWYRQDPGLGLRLIYFSYDVKMKEKGDIPEGYSVSREKKERFSLILESASTNQTSMYLCASGGGINQPQHFGDGTRLSIL.

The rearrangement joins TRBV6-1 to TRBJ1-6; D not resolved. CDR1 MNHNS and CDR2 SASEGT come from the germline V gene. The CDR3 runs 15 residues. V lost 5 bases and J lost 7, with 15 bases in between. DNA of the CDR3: TGTGCCAGCAGTAAGCGGACGCCATCGAATTCACCCCTCCACTTT. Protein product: CASSKRTPSNSPLHF.

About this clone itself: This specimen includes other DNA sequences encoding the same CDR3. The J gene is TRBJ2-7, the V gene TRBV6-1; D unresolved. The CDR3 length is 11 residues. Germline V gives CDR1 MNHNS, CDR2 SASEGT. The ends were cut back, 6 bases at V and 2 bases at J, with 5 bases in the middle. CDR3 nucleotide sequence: TGTGCCAGCAGCCTCACCTACGAGCAGTACTTC. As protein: CASSLTYEQYF.

The CDR3 loop is CASSLEHTRSYEQYF. The CDR3 DNA reads TGTGCCAGCAGCTTAGAGCACACCCGCTCCTACGAGCAGTACTTC. V and J are TRBV7-8 and TRBJ2-7; no firm D call. The V end lost 1 base, the J end lost 0 bases, and 10 bases lay between the germline ends. Germline CDR1 is SGHVS and CDR2 is FQNEAQ. This CDR3 comprises 15 residues. Using reference TRBV7-8 and TRBJ2-7 for the parts outside the CDR3, the full variable domain is GAGVSQSPRYKVAKRGQDVALRCDPISGHVSLFWYQQALGQGPEFLTYFQNEAQLDKSGLPSDRFFAERPEGSVSTLKIQRTQQEDSAVYLCASSLEHTRSYEQYFGPGTRLTVT.

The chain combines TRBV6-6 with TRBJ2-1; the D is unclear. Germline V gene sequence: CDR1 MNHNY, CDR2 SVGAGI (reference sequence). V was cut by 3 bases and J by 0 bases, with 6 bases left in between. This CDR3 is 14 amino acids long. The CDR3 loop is CASSYSVSYNEQFF. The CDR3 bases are TGTGCCAGCAGTTATTCCGTCTCCTACAATGAGCAGTTCTTC.

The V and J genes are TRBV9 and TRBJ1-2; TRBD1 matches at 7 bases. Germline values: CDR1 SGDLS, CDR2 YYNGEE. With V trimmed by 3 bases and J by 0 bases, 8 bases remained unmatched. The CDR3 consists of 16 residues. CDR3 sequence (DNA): TGTGCCAGCAGCGCTGCACACAGGGGATCTAACTATGGCTACACCTTC. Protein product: CASSAAHRGSNYGYTF.

CDR3 sequence: CASSNGQGRAGELFF. DNA of the CDR3: TGTGCCAGCAGCAACGGACAGGGTAGGGCCGGGGAGCTGTTTTTT. This chain links TRBV7-9 with TRBJ2-2; 8 bases match TRBD1. The J segment lost 6 bases and the V segment lost 5 bases, leaving 8 bases of the junction unmatched. The germline V gene has CDR1 SEHNR and CDR2 FQNEAQ (reference sequence). The CDR3 is 15 amino acids.

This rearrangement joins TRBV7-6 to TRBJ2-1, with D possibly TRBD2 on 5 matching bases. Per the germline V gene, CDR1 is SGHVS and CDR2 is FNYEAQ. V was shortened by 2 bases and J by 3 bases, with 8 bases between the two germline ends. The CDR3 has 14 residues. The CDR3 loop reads CASSLSGDYNEQFF. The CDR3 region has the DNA TGTGCCAGCAGCTTAAGCGGCGACTACAATGAGCAGTTCTTC.

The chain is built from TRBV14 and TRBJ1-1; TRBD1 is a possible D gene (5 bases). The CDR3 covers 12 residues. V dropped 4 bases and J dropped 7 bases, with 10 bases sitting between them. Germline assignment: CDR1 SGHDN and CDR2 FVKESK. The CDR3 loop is CASSPGTLEAFF. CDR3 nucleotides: TGTGCCAGCAGCCCAGGGACCCTTGAAGCTTTCTTT.

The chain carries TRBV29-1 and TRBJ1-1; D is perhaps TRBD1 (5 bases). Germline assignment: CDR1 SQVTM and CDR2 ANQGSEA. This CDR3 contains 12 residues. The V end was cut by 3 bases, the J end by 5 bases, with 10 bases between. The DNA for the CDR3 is TGCAGCGTTGAGCCCGGGGCGACTGAAGCTTTCTTT. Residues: CSVEPGATEAFF.

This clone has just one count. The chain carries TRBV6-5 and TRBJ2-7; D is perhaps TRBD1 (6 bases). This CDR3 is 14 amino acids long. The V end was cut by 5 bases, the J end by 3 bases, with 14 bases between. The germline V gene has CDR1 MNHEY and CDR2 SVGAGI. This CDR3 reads CASSGPDRSYEQYF. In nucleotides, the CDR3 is TGTGCCAGCAGTGGGCCGGACAGAAGCTACGAGCAGTACTTC.

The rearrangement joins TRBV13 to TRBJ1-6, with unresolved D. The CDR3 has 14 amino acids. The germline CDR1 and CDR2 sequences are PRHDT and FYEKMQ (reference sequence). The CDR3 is CAATDGGFNSPLHF. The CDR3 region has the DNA TGTGCAGCCACGGACGGCGGGTTTAATTCACCCCTCCACTTT.

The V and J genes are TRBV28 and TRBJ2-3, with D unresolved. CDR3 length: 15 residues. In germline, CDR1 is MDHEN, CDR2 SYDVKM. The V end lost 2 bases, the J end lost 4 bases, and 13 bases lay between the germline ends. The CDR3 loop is CASSLKFQPADTQYF. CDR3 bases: TGTGCCAGCAGTTTAAAGTTCCAGCCCGCAGATACGCAGTATTTT.

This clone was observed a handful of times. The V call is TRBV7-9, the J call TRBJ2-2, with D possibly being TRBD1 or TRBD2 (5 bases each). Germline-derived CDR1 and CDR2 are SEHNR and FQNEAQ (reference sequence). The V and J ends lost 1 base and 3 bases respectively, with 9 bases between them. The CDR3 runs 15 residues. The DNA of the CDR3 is TGTGCCAGCAGCTTAGTGATGGGGGACACCGGGGAGCTGTTTTTT. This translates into CASSLVMGDTGELFF.

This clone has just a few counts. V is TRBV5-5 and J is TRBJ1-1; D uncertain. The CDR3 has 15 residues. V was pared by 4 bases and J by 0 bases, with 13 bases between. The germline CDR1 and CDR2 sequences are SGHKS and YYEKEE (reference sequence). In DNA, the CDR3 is TGTGCCAGCAGCGCGAGGCTGGGCATGAACACTGAAGCTTTCTTT. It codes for CASSARLGMNTEAFF.

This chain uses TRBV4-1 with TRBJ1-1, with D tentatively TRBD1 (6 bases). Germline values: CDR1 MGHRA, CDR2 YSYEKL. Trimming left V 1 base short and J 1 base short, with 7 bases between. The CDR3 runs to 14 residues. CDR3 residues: CASSQGGGNTEAFF. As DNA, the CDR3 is TGCGCCAGCAGCCAAGGAGGGGGGAACACTGAAGCTTTCTTT.

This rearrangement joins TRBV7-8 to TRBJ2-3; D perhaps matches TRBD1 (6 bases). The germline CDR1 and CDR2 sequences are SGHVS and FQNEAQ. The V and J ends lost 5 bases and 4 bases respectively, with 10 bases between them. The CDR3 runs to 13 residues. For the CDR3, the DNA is TGTGCCAGCAGCCTCCACAGGGCAGATACGCAGTATTTT. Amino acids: CASSLHRADTQYF. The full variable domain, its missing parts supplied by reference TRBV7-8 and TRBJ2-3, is GAGVSQSPRYKVAKRGQDVALRCDPISGHVSLFWYQQALGQGPEFLTYFQNEAQLDKSGLPSDRFFAERPEGSVSTLKIQRTQQEDSAVYLCASSLHRADTQYFGPGTRLTVL.

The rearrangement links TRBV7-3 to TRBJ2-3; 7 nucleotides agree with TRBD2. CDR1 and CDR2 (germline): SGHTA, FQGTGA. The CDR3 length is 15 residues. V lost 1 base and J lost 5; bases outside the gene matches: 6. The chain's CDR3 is CASSLRRGSGDTQYF. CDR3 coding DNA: TGTGCCAGCAGCTTAAGGCGGGGGTCGGGAGATACGCAGTATTTT.

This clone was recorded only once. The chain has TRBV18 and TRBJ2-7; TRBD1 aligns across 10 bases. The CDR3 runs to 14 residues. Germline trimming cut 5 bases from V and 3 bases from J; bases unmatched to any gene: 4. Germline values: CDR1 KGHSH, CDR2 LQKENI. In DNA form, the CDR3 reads TGTGCCAGCTCAGCTGGACAGGGGGGCTACGAGCAGTACTTC. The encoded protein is CASSAGQGGYEQYF. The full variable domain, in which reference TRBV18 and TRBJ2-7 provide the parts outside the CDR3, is NAGVMQNPRHLVRRRGQEARLRCSPMKGHSHVYWYRQLPEEGLKFMVYLQKENIIDESGMPKERFSAEFPKEGPSILRIQQVVRGDSAAYFCASSAGQGGYEQYFGPGTRLTVT.

The CDR3 DNA is TGCGCCAGCAGCCAAGTTCCCACGACCTCTGGCTACACCTTC. Protein: CASSQVPTTSGYTF. The chain links TRBV4-3 to TRBJ1-2; D is undetermined. This CDR3 is 14 amino acids long. Germline loops: CDR1 LGHNA, CDR2 YSLEER. The germline V and J ends were trimmed by 1 base and 7 bases, with 13 bases remaining between them.

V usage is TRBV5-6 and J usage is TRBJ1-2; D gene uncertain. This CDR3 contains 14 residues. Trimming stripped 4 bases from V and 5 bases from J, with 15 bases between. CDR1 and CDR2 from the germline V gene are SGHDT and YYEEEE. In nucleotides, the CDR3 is TGTGCCAGCAGCCTGTCTGAGAGAAAATATGGCTACACCTTC. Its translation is CASSLSERKYGYTF. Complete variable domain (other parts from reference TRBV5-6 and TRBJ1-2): DAGVTQSPTHLIKTRGQQVTLRCSPKSGHDTVSWYQQALGQGPQFIFQYYEEEERQRGNFPDRFSGHQFPNYSSELNVNALLLGDSALYLCASSLSERKYGYTFGSGTRLTVV.

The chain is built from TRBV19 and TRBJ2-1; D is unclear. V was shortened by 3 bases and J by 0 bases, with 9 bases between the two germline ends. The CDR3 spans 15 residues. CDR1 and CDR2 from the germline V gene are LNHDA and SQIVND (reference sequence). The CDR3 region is CASSMDRSSYNEQFF. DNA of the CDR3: TGTGCCAGTAGTATGGACCGGAGCTCCTACAATGAGCAGTTCTTC.

The CDR3 region has the DNA TGTGCCAGCAGCTTGGACGGGGCATTCTTGGAGCTGTTTTTT. Residues: CASSLDGAFLELFF. The chain has TRBV5-4 and TRBJ2-2; D might be TRBD1 or TRBD2, each matching 5 bases. From germline, CDR1 is SGHNT and CDR2 YYREEE (reference sequence). V lost 0 bases, J lost 10 bases, and 13 bases lay in between. This CDR3 is built from 14 residues.

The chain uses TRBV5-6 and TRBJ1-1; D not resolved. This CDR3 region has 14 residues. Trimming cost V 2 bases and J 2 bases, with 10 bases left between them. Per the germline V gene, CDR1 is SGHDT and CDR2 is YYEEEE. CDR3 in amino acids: CASSFFSENTEAFF. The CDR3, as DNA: TGTGCCAGCAGCTTTTTTTCCGAAAACACTGAAGCTTTCTTT. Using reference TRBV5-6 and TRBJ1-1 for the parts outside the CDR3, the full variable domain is DAGVTQSPTHLIKTRGQQVTLRCSPKSGHDTVSWYQQALGQGPQFIFQYYEEEERQRGNFPDRFSGHQFPNYSSELNVNALLLGDSALYLCASSFFSENTEAFFGQGTRLTVV.

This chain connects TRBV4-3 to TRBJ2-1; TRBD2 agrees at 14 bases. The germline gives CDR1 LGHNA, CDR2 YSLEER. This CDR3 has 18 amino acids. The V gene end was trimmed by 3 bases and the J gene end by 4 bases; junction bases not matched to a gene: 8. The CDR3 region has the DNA TGCGCCAGCAGCCATAGGACTAGCGGGGGGTTGATATACAATGAGCAGTTCTTC. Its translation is CASSHRTSGGLIYNEQFF.